The rows below give T cell receptor beta chains drawn from one sample of a study of technical replicates of blood from several donors. Only in-frame clones appear in the TCRdb table, and some are missing; sequencing was by immunoSEQ multiplex PCR. The table shows over 75,000 clones, with nearly 98% occurring only once. The sequencing sample was made of T cells isolated from PBMCs. The receptor set was obtained from a human donor in good health. CDR3s include the opening cysteine and the closing phenylalanine or tryptophan. D genes are given only for firm matches. Clone size appears in some rows only: once, few, many, or a class for an expanded clone.

>once|.|TRBJ2-1|TRBV11-3
CASSLGSSSNEQFF
TGTGCCAGCAGCTTGGGGAGCTCTTCTAATGAGCAGTTCTTC
>.|.|TRBJ2-1|TRBV7-2
CASSPYGEQFF
TGTGCCAGCAGCCCCTACGGTGAGCAGTTCTTC
>.|.|TRBJ2-2|TRBV4-1
CASSHKTGTGELFF
TGCGCCAGCAGCCATAAAACAGGGACCGGGGAGCTGTTTTTT
>.|.|TRBJ1-1|TRBV27
CASSFLLNTEAFF
TGTGCCAGCAGTTTCCTATTGAACACTGAAGCTTTCTTT
>.|.|TRBJ2-2|TRBV13
CASSYDYTGELFF
TGTGCCAGCAGTTACGACTACACCGGGGAGCTGTTTTTT
>.|.|TRBJ2-7|TRBV7-9
CASSLLEGLRSYEQYF
TGTGCCAGCAGCTTGTTAGAAGGACTGCGCTCCTACGAGCAGTACTTC
>.|.|TRBJ1-2|TRBV29-1
CSVEDLEGRYGYTF
TGCAGCGTTGAAGATCTTGAGGGTCGGTATGGCTACACCTTC
>.|.|TRBJ1-2|TRBV7-6
CASSPNGAFGYTF
TGTGCCAGCAGCCCAAATGGGGCGTTCGGCTACACCTTC
>.|.|TRBJ1-2|TRBV7-2
CASSLEGLGYTF
TGTGCCAGCAGCTTAGAGGGGCTTGGCTACACCTTC
>.|.|TRBJ1-1|TRBV29-1
CSTNPNGAFF
TGCAGCACTAACCCCAACGGAGCTTTCTTT
>.|TRBD2|TRBJ2-3|TRBV4-3
CASSRGAGGVDTQYF
TGCGCCAGCAGCCGCGGTGCGGGAGGGGTAGATACGCAGTATTTT
>.|TRBD1|TRBJ2-7|TRBV7-9
CASSLTGDEQYF
TGTGCCAGCAGCCTCACAGGGGACGAGCAGTACTTC
>.|.|TRBJ1-2|TRBV5-6
CASSLWGDSRYGYTF
TGTGCCAGCAGCCTCTGGGGGGACTCCCGCTATGGCTACACCTTC
>.|TRBD2|TRBJ2-5|TRBV11-2
CASSLSGGGETQYF
TGTGCCAGCAGCCTCAGTGGGGGGGGAGAGACCCAGTACTTC
>.|.|TRBJ2-5|TRBV9
CASSSGTSQETQYF
TGTGCCAGCAGCTCCGGGACAAGCCAAGAGACCCAGTACTTC
>.|TRBD2|TRBJ2-1|TRBV27
CASSLSLSPRGLAGINEQFF
TGTGCCAGCAGTTTATCTCTATCCCCCCGGGGACTAGCGGGAATAAATGAGCAGTTCTTC
>once|TRBD2|TRBJ2-7|TRBV7-6
CASSQWGGEQYF
TGTGCCAGCAGCCAATGGGGGGGGGAGCAGTACTTC
>.|.|TRBJ2-3|TRBV7-2
CASSVGVWATDTQYF
TGTGCCAGCAGCGTGGGAGTGTGGGCCACAGATACGCAGTATTTT
>.|TRBD2|TRBJ2-5|TRBV6-5
CASSYSGYQETQYF
TGTGCCAGCAGTTATAGCGGGTACCAAGAGACCCAGTACTTC
>.|TRBD2|TRBJ2-3|TRBV28
CASNPPGLADTDTQYF
TGTGCCAGCAACCCACCGGGACTAGCGGACACAGATACGCAGTATTTT
>.|TRBD1|TRBJ2-5|TRBV7-9
CASSRQGVAETQYF
TGTGCCAGCAGCCGACAGGGTGTTGCAGAGACCCAGTACTTC
>.|.|TRBJ2-6|TRBV29-1
CSVESGVPSGANVLTF
TGCAGCGTTGAGTCGGGAGTGCCCTCAGGGGCCAACGTCCTGACTTTC
>.|.|TRBJ1-3|TRBV7-3
CASSLSSGPPGNTIYF
TGTGCCAGCAGCTTAAGTTCAGGGCCCCCAGGAAACACCATATATTTT
>.|TRBD1|TRBJ1-1|TRBV6-5
CASSSQGAMNTEAFF
TGTGCCAGCAGTTCACAGGGGGCGATGAACACTGAAGCTTTCTTT
>.|TRBD2|TRBJ2-4|TRBV7-2
CASSFGLAGDIQYF
TGTGCCAGCAGCTTTGGCCTAGCGGGAGACATTCAGTACTTC
>.|.|TRBJ2-7|TRBV27
CASSLPGFEQYF
TGTGCCAGCAGTTTGCCAGGGTTCGAGCAGTACTTC
>.|.|TRBJ2-7|TRBV20-1
CSPFGAGEQYF
TGCAGTCCCTTTGGGGCAGGAGAGCAGTACTTC
>.|.|TRBJ2-7|TRBV7-9
CASSHLAQDNEQYF
TGTGCCAGCAGCCATCTTGCCCAGGACAACGAGCAGTACTTC
>.|.|TRBJ2-5|TRBV2
CASSLWGVQETQYF
TGTGCCAGCTCACTATGGGGGGTACAAGAGACCCAGTACTTC
>.|.|TRBJ1-5|TRBV5-8
CASSFNGGGGPQHF
TGTGCCAGCAGTTTTAATGGGGGGGGCGGGCCCCAGCATTTT
>.|.|TRBJ2-7|TRBV18
CASSSVTAGMVSYEQYF
TGTGCCAGCTCATCGGTAACGGCGGGAATGGTATCCTACGAGCAGTACTTC
>once|.|TRBJ2-5|TRBV7-8
CASSLSRGQETQYF
TGTGCCAGCAGCTTATCTAGGGGGCAAGAGACCCAGTACTTC
>.|.|TRBJ1-5|TRBV19
CASSPRSGSQHF
TGTGCCAGTAGTCCCCGGAGTGGGTCCCAGCATTTT
>.|.|TRBJ2-3|TRBV21-1
CASREMKGADTDTQYF
TGTGCCAGCAGGGAGATGAAGGGGGCGGACACAGATACGCAGTATTTT
>.|TRBD2|TRBJ2-1|TRBV7-9
CASSLARGSYNEQFF
TGTGCCAGCAGCTTAGCTCGCGGGAGCTACAATGAGCAGTTCTTC
>.|TRBD1|TRBJ1-5|TRBV19
CASSPGQLNNQPQHF
TGTGCCAGTAGTCCGGGACAGCTTAACAATCAGCCCCAGCATTTT
>.|.|TRBJ2-7|TRBV11-3
CASSFSGDEQYF
TGTGCCAGCAGCTTTAGCGGCGACGAGCAGTACTTC
>.|.|TRBJ1-1|TRBV10-3
CAISESEGMNTEAFF
TGTGCCATCAGTGAGTCTGAGGGCATGAACACTGAAGCTTTCTTT
>.|.|TRBJ1-4|TRBV10-1
CAIPGPGCEKLFF
TGCGCCATCCCTGGGCCAGGGTGCGAAAAACTGTTTTTT